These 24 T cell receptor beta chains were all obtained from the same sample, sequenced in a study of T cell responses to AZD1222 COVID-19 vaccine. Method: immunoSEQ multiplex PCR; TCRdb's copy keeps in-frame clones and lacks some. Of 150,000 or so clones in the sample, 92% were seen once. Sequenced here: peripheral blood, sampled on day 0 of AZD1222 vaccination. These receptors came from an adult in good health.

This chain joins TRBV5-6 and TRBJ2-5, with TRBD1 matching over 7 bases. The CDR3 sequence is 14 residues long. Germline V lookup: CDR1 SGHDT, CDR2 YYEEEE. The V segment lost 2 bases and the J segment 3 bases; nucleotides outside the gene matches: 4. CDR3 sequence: CASSFRQGEETQYF. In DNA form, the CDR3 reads TGTGCCAGCAGCTTCCGACAGGGAGAAGAGACCCAGTACTTC.

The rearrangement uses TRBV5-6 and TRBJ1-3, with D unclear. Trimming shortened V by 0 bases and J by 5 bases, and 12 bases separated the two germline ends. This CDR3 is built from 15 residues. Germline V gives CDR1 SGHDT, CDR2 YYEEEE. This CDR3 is CASSLEGFTRNTIYF. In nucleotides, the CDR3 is TGTGCCAGCAGCTTGGAAGGGTTTACGAGAAACACCATATATTTT. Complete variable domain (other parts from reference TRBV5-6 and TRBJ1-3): DAGVTQSPTHLIKTRGQQVTLRCSPKSGHDTVSWYQQALGQGPQFIFQYYEEEERQRGNFPDRFSGHQFPNYSSELNVNALLLGDSALYLCASSLEGFTRNTIYFGEGSWLTVV.

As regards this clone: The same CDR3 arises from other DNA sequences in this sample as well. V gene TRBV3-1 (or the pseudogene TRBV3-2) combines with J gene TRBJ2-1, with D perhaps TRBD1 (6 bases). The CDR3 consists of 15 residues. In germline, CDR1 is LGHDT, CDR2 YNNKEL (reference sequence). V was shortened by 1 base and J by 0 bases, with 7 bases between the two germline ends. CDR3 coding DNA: TGTGCCAGCAGCCAAGGCAGGGGCTCCTACAATGAGCAGTTCTTC. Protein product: CASSQGRGSYNEQFF.

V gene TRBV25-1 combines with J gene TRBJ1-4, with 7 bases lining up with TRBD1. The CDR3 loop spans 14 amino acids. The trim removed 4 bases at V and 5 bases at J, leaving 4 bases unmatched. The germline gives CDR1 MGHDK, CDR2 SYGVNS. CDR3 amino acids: CASSGQGLNEKLFF. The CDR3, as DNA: TGTGCCAGCAGTGGACAGGGCCTCAATGAAAAACTGTTTTTT. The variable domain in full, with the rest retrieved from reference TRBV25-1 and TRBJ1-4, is EADIYQTPRYLVIGTGKKITLECSQTMGHDKMYWYQQDPGMELHLIHYSYGVNSTEKGDLSSESTVSRIRTEHFPLTLESARPSHTSQYLCASSGQGLNEKLFFGSGTQLSVL.

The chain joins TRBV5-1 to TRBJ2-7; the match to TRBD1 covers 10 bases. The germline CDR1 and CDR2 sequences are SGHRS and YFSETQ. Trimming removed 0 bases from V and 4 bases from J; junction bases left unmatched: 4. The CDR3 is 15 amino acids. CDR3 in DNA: TGCGCCAGCAGCTTGGGGGCGGGACAGGGGTACGAGCAGTACTTC. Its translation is CASSLGAGQGYEQYF. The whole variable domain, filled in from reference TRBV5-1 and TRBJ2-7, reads KAGVTQTPRYLIKTRGQQVTLSCSPISGHRSVSWYQQTPGQGLQFLFEYFSETQRNKGNFPGRFSGRQFSNSRSEMNVSTLELGDSALYLCASSLGAGQGYEQYFGPGTRLTVT.

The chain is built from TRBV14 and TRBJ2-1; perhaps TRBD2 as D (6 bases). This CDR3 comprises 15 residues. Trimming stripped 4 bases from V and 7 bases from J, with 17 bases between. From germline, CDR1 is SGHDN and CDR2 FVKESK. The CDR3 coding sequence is TGTGCCAGCAGCCGCCCAGGGCGGGGCGGGAATGAGCAGTTCTTC. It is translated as CASSRPGRGGNEQFF. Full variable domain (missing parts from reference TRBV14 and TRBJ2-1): EAGVTQFPSHSVIEKGQTVTLRCDPISGHDNLYWYRRVMGKEIKFLLHFVKESKQDESGMPNNRFLAERTGGTYSTLKVQPAELEDSGVYFCASSRPGRGGNEQFFGPGTRLTVL.

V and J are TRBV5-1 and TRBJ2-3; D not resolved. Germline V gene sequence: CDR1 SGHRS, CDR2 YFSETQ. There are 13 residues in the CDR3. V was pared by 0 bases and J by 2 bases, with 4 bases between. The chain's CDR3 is CASSLDATDTQYF. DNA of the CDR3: TGCGCCAGCAGCTTGGATGCCACAGATACGCAGTATTTT.

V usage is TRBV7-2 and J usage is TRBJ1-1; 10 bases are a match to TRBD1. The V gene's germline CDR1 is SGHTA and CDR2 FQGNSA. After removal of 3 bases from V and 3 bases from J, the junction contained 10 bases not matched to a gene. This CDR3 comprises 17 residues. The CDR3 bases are TGTGCCAGCAGCTTTTACCGGGACAGGGGTACTTACACTGAAGCTTTCTTT. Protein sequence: CASSFYRDRGTYTEAFF.

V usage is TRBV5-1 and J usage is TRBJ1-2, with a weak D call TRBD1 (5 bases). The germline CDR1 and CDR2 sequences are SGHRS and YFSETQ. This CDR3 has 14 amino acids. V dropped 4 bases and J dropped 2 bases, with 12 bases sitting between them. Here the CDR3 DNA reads TGCGCCAGCAGCACAGGACGGGAGAACTATGGCTACACCTTC. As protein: CASSTGRENYGYTF.

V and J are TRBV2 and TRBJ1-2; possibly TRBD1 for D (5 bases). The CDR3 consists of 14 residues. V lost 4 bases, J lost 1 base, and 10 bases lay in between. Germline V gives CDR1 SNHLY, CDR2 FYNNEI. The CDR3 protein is CASSGTYLNYGYTF. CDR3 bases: TGTGCCAGCAGTGGGACATATCTTAACTATGGCTACACCTTC.

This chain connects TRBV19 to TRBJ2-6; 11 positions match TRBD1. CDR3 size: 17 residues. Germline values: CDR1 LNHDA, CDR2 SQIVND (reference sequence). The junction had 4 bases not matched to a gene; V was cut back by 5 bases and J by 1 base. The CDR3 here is CASSRTGGYSGANVLTF. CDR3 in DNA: TGTGCCAGTAGTCGGACAGGGGGCTATTCTGGGGCCAACGTCCTGACTTTC.

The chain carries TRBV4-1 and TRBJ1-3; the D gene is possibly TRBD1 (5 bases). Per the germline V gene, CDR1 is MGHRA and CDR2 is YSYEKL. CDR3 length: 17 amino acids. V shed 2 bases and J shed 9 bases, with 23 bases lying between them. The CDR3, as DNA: TGCGCCAGCAGCCAACAAAAGGTCCTCGGGCAGGGCCCCACCATATATTTT. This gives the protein CASSQQKVLGQGPTIYF.

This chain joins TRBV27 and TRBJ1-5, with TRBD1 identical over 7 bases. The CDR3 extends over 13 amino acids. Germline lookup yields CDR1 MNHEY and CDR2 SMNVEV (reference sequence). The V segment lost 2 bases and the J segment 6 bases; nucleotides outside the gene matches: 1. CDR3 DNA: TGTGCCAGCAGTTTAGACAGGGCTCAGCCCCAGCATTTT. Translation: CASSLDRAQPQHF.

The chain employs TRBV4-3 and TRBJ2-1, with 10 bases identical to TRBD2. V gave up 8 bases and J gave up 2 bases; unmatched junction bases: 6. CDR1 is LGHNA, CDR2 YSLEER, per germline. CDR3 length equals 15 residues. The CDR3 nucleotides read TGCGCCAGCCGACTAGGACTAGCGGCCTACAATGAGCAGTTCTTC. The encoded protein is CASRLGLAAYNEQFF.

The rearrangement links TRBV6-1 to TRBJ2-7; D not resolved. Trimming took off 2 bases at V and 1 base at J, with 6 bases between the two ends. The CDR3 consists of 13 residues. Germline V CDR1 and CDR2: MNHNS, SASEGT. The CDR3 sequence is CASSETVSYEQYF. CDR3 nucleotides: TGTGCCAGCAGTGAAACAGTATCCTACGAGCAGTACTTC.

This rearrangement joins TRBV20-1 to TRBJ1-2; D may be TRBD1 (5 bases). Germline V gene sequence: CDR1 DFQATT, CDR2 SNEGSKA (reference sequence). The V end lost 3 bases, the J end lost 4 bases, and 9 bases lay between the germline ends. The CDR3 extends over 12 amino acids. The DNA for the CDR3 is TGCAGTGCTAGTAGACAGAGCTATGGCTACACCTTC. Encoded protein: CSASRQSYGYTF.

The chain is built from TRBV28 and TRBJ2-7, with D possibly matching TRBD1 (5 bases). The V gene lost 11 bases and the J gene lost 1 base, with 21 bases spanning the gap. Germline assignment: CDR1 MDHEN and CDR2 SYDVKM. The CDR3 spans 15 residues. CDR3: CAVVPSRAGSYEQYF. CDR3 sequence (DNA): TGTGCCGTCGTGCCCTCCCGGGCAGGGTCCTACGAGCAGTACTTC.

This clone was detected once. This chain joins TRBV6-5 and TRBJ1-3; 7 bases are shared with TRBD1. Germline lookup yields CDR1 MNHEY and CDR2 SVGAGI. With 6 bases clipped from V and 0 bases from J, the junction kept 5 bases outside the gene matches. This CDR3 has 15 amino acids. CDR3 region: CASRTRDSSGNTIYF. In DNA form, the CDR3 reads TGTGCCAGCAGGACAAGGGACAGCTCTGGAAACACCATATATTTT.

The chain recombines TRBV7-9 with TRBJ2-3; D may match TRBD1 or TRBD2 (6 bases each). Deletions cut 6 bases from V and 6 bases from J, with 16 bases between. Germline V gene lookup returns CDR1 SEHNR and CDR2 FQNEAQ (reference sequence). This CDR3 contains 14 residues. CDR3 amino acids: CASSRRGDSDTQYF. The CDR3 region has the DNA TGTGCCAGCAGTCGGAGGGGGGATAGCGATACGCAGTATTTT. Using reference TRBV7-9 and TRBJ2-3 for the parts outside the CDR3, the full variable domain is DTGVSQNPRHKITKRGQNVTFRCDPISEHNRLYWYRQTLGQGPEFLTYFQNEAQLEKSRLLSDRFSAERPKGSFSTLEIQRTEQGDSAMYLCASSRRGDSDTQYFGPGTRLTVL.

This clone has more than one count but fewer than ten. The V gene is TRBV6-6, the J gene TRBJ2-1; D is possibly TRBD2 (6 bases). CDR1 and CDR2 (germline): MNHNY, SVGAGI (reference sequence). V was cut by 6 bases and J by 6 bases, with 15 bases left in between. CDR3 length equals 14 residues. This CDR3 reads CASSRTSGVNEQFF. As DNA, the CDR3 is TGTGCCAGCAGCCGTACTTCGGGAGTCAATGAGCAGTTCTTC.

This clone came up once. The CDR3 is CASGISESAGELFF. In DNA form, the CDR3 reads TGTGCCAGCGGGATATCCGAAAGTGCCGGGGAGCTGTTTTTT. J is TRBJ2-2 and V is TRBV4-2, with no clear D. CDR1 is LGHNA and CDR2 is YNFKEQ in the germline V gene. The CDR3 loop spans 14 amino acids. V was trimmed by 8 bases and J by 6 bases, leaving 16 bases between them.

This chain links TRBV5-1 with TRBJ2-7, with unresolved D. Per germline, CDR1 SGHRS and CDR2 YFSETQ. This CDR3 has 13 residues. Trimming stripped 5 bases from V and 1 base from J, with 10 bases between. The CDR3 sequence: CASSSGRSYEQYF. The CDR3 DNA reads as TGCGCCAGCAGTTCCGGTAGGTCCTACGAGCAGTACTTC.

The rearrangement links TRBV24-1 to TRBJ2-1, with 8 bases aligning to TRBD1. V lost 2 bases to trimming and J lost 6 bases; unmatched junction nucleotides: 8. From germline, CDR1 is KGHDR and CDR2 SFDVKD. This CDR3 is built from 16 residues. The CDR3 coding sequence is TGTGCCACCAGTGATTATGGGGACAGGTTCGGCAATGAGCAGTTCTTC. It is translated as CATSDYGDRFGNEQFF.

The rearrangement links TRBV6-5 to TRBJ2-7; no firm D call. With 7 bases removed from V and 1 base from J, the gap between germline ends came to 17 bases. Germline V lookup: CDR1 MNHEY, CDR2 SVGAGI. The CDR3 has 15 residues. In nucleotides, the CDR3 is TGTGCCAGCAATCCCGACCCAGCCGGGTCCTACGAGCAGTACTTC. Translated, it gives CASNPDPAGSYEQYF.